The entry that follows covers one T cell receptor beta chain sequence. The sample comes from a study of response to subunit inactivated influenza vaccine. TCRdb called the RT-PCR reads again in MiXCR, with one record for every CDR3 protein. The sample yields about 310,000 distinct CDR3 sequences, around 22% seen once. The CDR3 is 14 residues long. The germline V gene has CDR1 SGHRS and CDR2 YFSETQ. Trimming at V came to 4 bases and at J to 6 bases, leaving 8 bases not matched to a gene. This specimen was PBMCs from blood, taken approximately 20 months after vaccination. This TCR was sampled from a man aged 50-75 years who received an inactivated influenza vaccine. This chain connects TRBV5-1 to TRBJ1-1, with TRBD1 identical over 8 bases. The CDR3 spells CASSLQGVRAEAFF. The CDR3 DNA is TGCGCCAGCAGCCTACAGGGGGTAAGGGCTGAAGCTTTCTTT.